Shown below are 27 T cell receptor beta chains from a single sample sequenced in a study of monozygotic twins with cystic fibrosis. The repertoire was sequenced with immunoSEQ multiplex PCR; TCRdb's copy has only in-frame clones and lacks some. Among approximately 36,000 clones listed, around nine tenths were seen once. Sequences were obtained from blood. The receptors here all came from a boy aged 2 to 10 with cystic fibrosis.

J is TRBJ2-2 and V is TRBV5-1; D is ambiguous. The CDR3 length is 14 residues. V was cut by 1 base and J by 2 bases, with 6 bases left in between. CDR1 is SGHRS and CDR2 is YFSETQ in the germline V gene. In DNA, the CDR3 is TGCGCCAGCAGCTTGTCGAGTAACACCGGGGAGCTGTTTTTT. Its protein is CASSLSSNTGELFF.

About this clone itself: An end of the junction does not agree with germline; a read error may underlie this. This chain links TRBV18 with TRBJ2-6; 7 bases match TRBD1. CDR1 and CDR2 from the germline V gene are KGHSH and LQKENI. The CDR3 loop spans 16 amino acids. CDR3 nucleotide sequence: TGTGCCAGCCCACCAGGGACAGACTCTGGGGCCAACGTCCTGACTTTC. As protein: CASPPGTDSGANVLTF. Full variable domain (remainder filled in from reference TRBV18 and TRBJ2-6): NAGVMQNPRHLVRRRGQEARLRCSPMKGHSHVYWYRQLPEEGLKFMVYLQKENIIDESGMPKERFSAEFPKEGPSILRIQQVVRGDSAAYFCASPPGTDSGANVLTFGAGSRLTVL.

As for this clone: Germline is not matched at one junction end, which may reflect a read error. Here the CDR3 reads CASSLPRGRVDF. The CDR3 nucleotides are TGTGCCAGCAGCTTACCCCGCGGACGGGTTGACTTC. The V and J genes are TRBV13 and TRBJ1-2; no definite D call. CDR1 and CDR2 (germline): PRHDT, FYEKMQ (reference sequence). This CDR3 spans 12 amino acids.

This rearrangement joins TRBV9 to TRBJ1-2; tentative D call: TRBD1 (6 bases). Germline V gene lookup returns CDR1 SGDLS and CDR2 YYNGEE. CDR3 length: 13 amino acids. Trimming stripped 1 base from V and 8 bases from J, with 12 bases between. DNA of the CDR3: TGTGCCAGCAGCGTATCGCAGGGGCAGGGCTACACCTTC. As protein: CASSVSQGQGYTF.

This sequence joins TRBV4-3 and TRBJ1-2; TRBD1 is a possible D gene (6 bases). Trimming removed 2 bases at V and 4 bases at J, with 14 bases between. Germline assignment: CDR1 LGHNA and CDR2 YSLEER. The CDR3 extends over 15 amino acids. CDR3 bases: TGCGCCAGCAGCCAAATTGGACAGTTCCTCTATGGCTACACCTTC. Translated, it gives CASSQIGQFLYGYTF.

This clone was picked up one time. V is TRBV7-9 and J is TRBJ2-5, with D hard to call. CDR1 and CDR2 from the germline V gene are SEHNR and FQNEAQ (reference sequence). The CDR3 length is 14 residues. The V end lost 6 bases, the J end lost 4 bases, and 15 bases lay between the germline ends. The CDR3 nucleotides read TGTGCCAGCAGTCAGCCGGCGTGGGTAGAGACCCAGTACTTC. Its translation is CASSQPAWVETQYF.

The chain couples TRBV10-3 to TRBJ2-7, with 12 nucleotides matching TRBD1. Trimming removed 6 bases from V and 0 bases from J; junction bases left unmatched: 3. The CDR3 length is 15 residues. The germline V gene encodes CDR1 ENHRY and CDR2 SYGVKD. The CDR3 here is CAISQGQGASYEQYF. CDR3 nucleotide sequence: TGTGCCATCAGCCAGGGACAGGGGGCCTCCTACGAGCAGTACTTC.

This clone has a single count. CDR3 region: CASSLARTGGTQYF. The CDR3 DNA reads as TGCGCCAGCAGCTTGGCCCGGACAGGGGGTACGCAGTATTTT. The chain combines TRBV5-1 with TRBJ2-3, with TRBD1 matching over 10 bases. The CDR3 length is 14 residues. J lost 8 bases, V lost 0 bases, and 3 bases had no gene match. Germline V gene lookup returns CDR1 SGHRS and CDR2 YFSETQ.

This clone was detected a few times. The chain couples TRBV9 to TRBJ1-4; weak D call: TRBD1 (5 bases). The CDR3 runs to 16 residues. Trimming stripped 0 bases from V and 7 bases from J, with 16 bases between. Germline loops: CDR1 SGDLS, CDR2 YYNGEE. The CDR3 spells CASSVGPREAGEKLFF. In nucleotides, the CDR3 is TGTGCCAGCAGCGTAGGTCCCAGGGAGGCGGGTGAAAAACTGTTTTTT.

This chain links TRBV4-3 with TRBJ2-5; 9 nucleotides align to TRBD2. Germline CDR1 LGHNA, CDR2 YSLEER. The ends lost 1 base at V and 2 bases at J; junction bases unmatched: 2. The CDR3 has 15 residues. The DNA of the CDR3 is TGCGCCAGCAGCCAAGGACTAGCGGTACAAGAGACCCAGTACTTC. It translates to CASSQGLAVQETQYF.

This clone was observed a handful of times. V gene TRBV29-1 combines with J gene TRBJ1-2, with 9 bases fitting TRBD1. Looked up from germline, CDR1 is SQVTM and CDR2 is ANQGSEA. This CDR3 has 12 amino acids. With V trimmed by 6 bases and J by 3 bases, 2 bases remained unmatched. DNA of the CDR3: TGCAGCGTGGGACAGGGAGACTATGGCTACACCTTC. Amino acid sequence: CSVGQGDYGYTF.

The gene calls are TRBV10-3 and TRBJ1-1; D perhaps matches TRBD1 (5 bases). Germline CDR1 is ENHRY and CDR2 is SYGVKD. Trimming removed 7 bases at V and 1 base at J, with 13 bases between. This CDR3 is built from 14 residues. The CDR3 nucleotides are TGTGCCATCACCGTGGGACTGACGAACACTGAAGCTTTCTTT. Translated: CAITVGLTNTEAFF.

The chain recombines TRBV11-3 with TRBJ2-3; D not certain. Deletions cut 1 base from V and 1 base from J, with 9 bases between. Germline V gives CDR1 SGHNT, CDR2 YENEEA. CDR3 size: 15 residues. The DNA for the CDR3 is TGTGCCAGCAGCTTAGTGCTAGAGCGCACAGATACGCAGTATTTT. It specifies CASSLVLERTDTQYF.

The chain has TRBV19 and TRBJ2-2; no clear D gene. The length of the CDR3 is 14 residues. Trimming shortened V by 1 base and J by 1 base, and 4 bases separated the two germline ends. Germline V lookup: CDR1 LNHDA, CDR2 SQIVND (reference sequence). The CDR3 DNA follows: TGTGCCAGTAGTATAGGCCTGAACACCGGGGAGCTGTTTTTT. This sequence encodes CASSIGLNTGELFF.

Points on this clone: One junction end does not reproduce the germline sequence, and a read error may be involved. J is TRBJ2-5 and V is TRBV7-7, with 14 nucleotides matching TRBD2. Germline V gene sequence: CDR1 SSHAT, CDR2 FNYEAQ (reference sequence). The CDR3 runs to 16 residues. Written as DNA, the CDR3 is TGTGCTAGCAGCGTCCGACTAGCGGGGGGGCTTGAGACCCAGTACTTC. It translates to CASSVRLAGGLETQYF.

This sequence joins TRBV7-9 and TRBJ1-3; D may be TRBD1 (5 bases). The CDR3 is made up of 15 amino acids. Trimming cost V 7 bases and J 4 bases, with 17 bases left between them. Germline V CDR1 and CDR2: SEHNR, FQNEAQ (reference sequence). The CDR3 here is CASMGELADGNTIYF. The CDR3 DNA is TGTGCCAGCATGGGGGAATTGGCGGACGGAAACACCATATATTTT.

The CDR3 coding sequence is TGTGCCAGCAGCCAAGATCTGGGGGGCGACGAGACGTTTGGGGAGACCCAGTACTTC. Encoded protein: CASSQDLGGDETFGETQYF. The chain employs TRBV4-2 and TRBJ2-5; tentatively, D is TRBD1 or TRBD2 (6 bases each). V lost 0 bases, J lost 5 bases, and 25 bases lay in between. The CDR3 consists of 19 residues. Germline-derived CDR1 and CDR2 are LGHNA and YNFKEQ.

The chain couples TRBV5-1 to TRBJ1-1; 7 bases match TRBD1. CDR1 is SGHRS, CDR2 YFSETQ, per germline. V gave up 4 bases and J gave up 2 bases; unmatched junction bases: 5. The CDR3 runs 14 residues. DNA of the CDR3: TGCGCCAGCAGCCCCCGGGACAGAAACACTGAAGCTTTCTTT. Its translation: CASSPRDRNTEAFF. Together with reference TRBV5-1 and TRBJ1-1, the CDR3 gives the full variable domain: KAGVTQTPRYLIKTRGQQVTLSCSPISGHRSVSWYQQTPGQGLQFLFEYFSETQRNKGNFPGRFSGRQFSNSRSEMNVSTLELGDSALYLCASSPRDRNTEAFFGQGTRLTVV.

In the case of this clone: Other DNA sequences from this sample encode an identical CDR3 as well. The chain combines TRBV6-5 with TRBJ1-1; no reliable D call. Per germline, CDR1 MNHEY and CDR2 SVGAGI. The CDR3 totals 13 residues. Between the trimmed V and J ends, which lost 2 bases and 2 bases, there was a span of 6 bases. Written as DNA, the CDR3 is TGTGCCAGCAGTTACGCCGGTAACACTGAAGCTTTCTTT. It yields the protein CASSYAGNTEAFF.

J is TRBJ1-1 and V is TRBV7-2; 8 nucleotides line up with TRBD1. Germline V gene data show CDR1 as SGHTA and CDR2 as FQGNSA. CDR3 length: 16 amino acids. The ends lost 6 bases at V and 5 bases at J; junction bases unmatched: 14. This CDR3 reads CASSLRWQGAYTEAFF. Written as DNA, the CDR3 is TGTGCCAGCAGTCTCCGGTGGCAGGGGGCCTATACTGAAGCTTTCTTT. Drawing the rest from reference TRBV7-2 and TRBJ1-1, the complete variable domain is GAGVSQSPSNKVTEKGKDVELRCDPISGHTALYWYRQSLGQGLEFLIYFQGNSAPDKSGLPSDRFSAERTGGSVSTLTIQRTQQEDSAVYLCASSLRWQGAYTEAFFGQGTRLTVV.

The chain joins TRBV5-6 to TRBJ2-7; D may be TRBD1 (5 bases). This CDR3 is 15 amino acids long. Trimming shortened V by 0 bases and J by 3 bases, and 13 bases separated the two germline ends. Per germline, CDR1 SGHDT and CDR2 YYEEEE. CDR3 region: CASSLAWQGIYEQYF. In DNA form, the CDR3 reads TGTGCCAGCAGCTTGGCGTGGCAGGGTATCTACGAGCAGTACTTC.

The chain recombines TRBV11-1 with TRBJ1-1, with unresolved D. The CDR3 totals 14 residues. Per the germline V gene, CDR1 is SGHAT and CDR2 is FQDESV (reference sequence). V was clipped by 1 base and J by 1 base, with 7 bases between them. The CDR3 DNA is TGTGCCAGCAGCTTAGGGCCGGGGAACACTGAAGCTTTCTTT. This translates into CASSLGPGNTEAFF.

The chain couples TRBV15 to TRBJ1-1; 10 bases fit TRBD1. Germline CDR1 reads LNHNV; CDR2 reads YYDKDF (reference sequence). CDR3 length: 15 amino acids. Trimming at V came to 0 bases and at J to 4 bases, leaving 2 bases not matched to a gene. Here the CDR3 reads CATSRDRDRGTEAFF. CDR3 coding DNA: TGTGCCACCAGCAGAGATCGGGACAGGGGCACTGAAGCTTTCTTT.

The chain uses TRBV18 and TRBJ2-1, with TRBD1 matching 10 bases. V lost 3 bases, J lost 4 bases, and 3 bases stayed unmatched. Per germline, CDR1 KGHSH and CDR2 LQKENI. The CDR3 is 15 amino acids. In DNA form, the CDR3 reads TGTGCCAGCTCACCGGGACAGGGGAAGTACAATGAGCAGTTCTTC. It specifies CASSPGQGKYNEQFF.

The chain carries TRBV6-5 and TRBJ1-3; D is unclear. The ends were cut back, 0 bases at V and 5 bases at J, with 14 bases in the middle. Germline loops: CDR1 MNHEY, CDR2 SVGAGI. The CDR3 totals 16 residues. This CDR3 is CASSYSADPNRNTIYF. CDR3 bases: TGTGCCAGCAGTTACTCGGCCGACCCTAACCGAAACACCATATATTTT.

This clone appeared a single time. The chain has TRBV6-1 and TRBJ2-1, with unresolved D. Trimming took 0 bases from V and 0 from J, leaving 12 bases between them. Per the germline V gene, CDR1 is MNHNS and CDR2 is SASEGT. CDR3 size: 17 residues. DNA for the CDR3: TGTGCCAGCAGTGAAGCGCTGTCCGGGTTCTCCTACAATGAGCAGTTCTTC. Its translation: CASSEALSGFSYNEQFF.

This clone occurred once. V and J are TRBV19 and TRBJ1-4; D may be TRBD1 (5 bases). The V and J ends lost 8 bases and 4 bases respectively, with 11 bases between them. The germline V gene encodes CDR1 LNHDA and CDR2 SQIVND (reference sequence). The CDR3 extends over 13 amino acids. The DNA for the CDR3 is TGTGCCAGTCGCGACAGCCTTAATGAAAAACTGTTTTTT. The encoded protein is CASRDSLNEKLFF.